A single sample is the source of the 20 T cell receptor beta chains below, sequenced in a study of T cells in localized non-small cell lung cancer. Produced via immunoSEQ multiplex PCR; TCRdb's table is partial and in-frame only. The sample has around 79,000 clones; over 70% are singletons. The sample in question was PBMCs, obtained before any cancer treatment. These receptors were obtained from a man aged 40-75 years with stage II squamous cell lung carcinoma.

The chain couples TRBV10-3 to TRBJ1-5; 8 bases line up with TRBD1. With 6 bases clipped from V and 4 bases from J, the junction kept 11 bases outside the gene matches. The CDR3 loop spans 16 amino acids. Germline CDR1 is ENHRY and CDR2 is SYGVKD. CDR3 sequence: CAISGEQGGENQPQHF. CDR3 in DNA: TGTGCCATCAGCGGAGAACAGGGGGGTGAGAATCAGCCCCAGCATTTT.

This rearrangement joins TRBV7-9 to TRBJ2-7; perhaps TRBD1 as D (6 bases). Trimming stripped 5 bases from V and 3 bases from J, with 17 bases between. Looked up from germline, CDR1 is SEHNR and CDR2 is FQNEAQ (reference sequence). The CDR3 totals 15 residues. CDR3 in DNA: TGTGCCAGCAGCCCCCCGACAGGCACCGACTACGAGCAGTACTTC. Translated, it gives CASSPPTGTDYEQYF.

This sequence joins TRBV28 and TRBJ1-1; tentative D call: TRBD1 (6 bases). CDR1 and CDR2 (germline): MDHEN, SYDVKM. The V gene lost 3 bases and the J gene lost 11 bases, with 13 bases spanning the gap. The CDR3 spans 12 residues. Written as DNA, the CDR3 is TGTGCCAGCAGTTTGTCCGGGCAGGGGGCTTTCTTT. Translation gives CASSLSGQGAFF.

The chain employs TRBV28 and TRBJ1-1; unclear D gene. V shed 3 bases and J shed 4 bases, with 9 bases lying between them. The CDR3 consists of 13 residues. Germline V gives CDR1 MDHEN, CDR2 SYDVKM. The CDR3 sequence: CASSFMGSTEAFF. The CDR3 coding sequence is TGTGCCAGCAGTTTCATGGGTTCCACTGAAGCTTTCTTT.

This rearrangement joins TRBV5-1 to TRBJ2-5, with TRBD2 identical over 12 bases. Per the germline V gene, CDR1 is SGHRS and CDR2 is YFSETQ. With 4 bases clipped from V and 1 base from J, the junction kept 5 bases outside the gene matches. The CDR3 contains 16 residues. The CDR3 region is CASSPWTSGTQETQYF. CDR3 DNA: TGCGCCAGCAGCCCCTGGACTAGCGGGACCCAAGAGACCCAGTACTTC.

The rearrangement joins TRBV2 to TRBJ1-5; D unclear. This CDR3 has 14 residues. Per germline, CDR1 SNHLY and CDR2 FYNNEI. The V end was cut by 5 bases, the J end by 5 bases, with 13 bases between. The CDR3 DNA is TGTGCCAGCAGTACAGACGGAGGGCATCAGCCCCAGCATTTT. As protein: CASSTDGGHQPQHF.

The rearrangement joins TRBV5-4 to TRBJ2-5, with D maybe TRBD1 (5 bases). The CDR3 consists of 14 residues. V was cut by 0 bases and J by 4 bases, with 10 bases left in between. The germline CDR1 and CDR2 sequences are SGHNT and YYREEE (reference sequence). CDR3 protein: CASSLAPGPETQYF. CDR3 bases: TGTGCCAGCAGCTTGGCCCCAGGGCCAGAGACCCAGTACTTC.

The chain uses TRBV6-1 and TRBJ2-7; D gene uncertain. The CDR3 totals 12 residues. Per germline, CDR1 MNHNS and CDR2 SASEGT. V lost 7 bases and J lost 3, with 10 bases in between. CDR3 residues: CASIQNLYEQYF. In nucleotides, the CDR3 is TGTGCCAGCATTCAGAACCTCTACGAGCAGTACTTC.

This sequence joins TRBV6-6 and TRBJ1-5; 8 bases agree with TRBD1. CDR1 and CDR2 from the germline V gene are MNHNY and SVGAGI (reference sequence). The CDR3 has 14 residues. Germline trimming cut 6 bases from V and 1 base from J; bases unmatched to any gene: 2. The DNA for the CDR3 is TGTGCCAGCAGGCGACAGGGGAGCAATCAGCCCCAGCATTTT. Protein: CASRRQGSNQPQHF.

J is TRBJ1-1 and V is TRBV2; 9 bases match TRBD1. With 7 bases clipped from V and 5 bases from J, the junction kept 8 bases outside the gene matches. The CDR3 extends over 14 amino acids. Per germline, CDR1 SNHLY and CDR2 FYNNEI. This CDR3 reads CASTGQGSPTEAFF. The CDR3 nucleotides are TGTGCCAGCACCGGACAGGGGAGTCCGACTGAAGCTTTCTTT.

The chain couples TRBV5-5 to TRBJ2-7; D remains unclear. The CDR3 runs 13 residues. Trimming stripped 0 bases from V and 1 base from J, with 5 bases between. CDR1 is SGHKS and CDR2 is YYEKEE in the germline V gene (reference sequence). The CDR3 sequence: CASSLAPSYEQYF. The DNA of the CDR3 is TGTGCCAGCAGCTTGGCCCCTTCCTACGAGCAGTACTTC.

In this sample, this clone turned up once. J is TRBJ1-2 and V is TRBV29-1; D possibly corresponds to TRBD1 (5 bases). Trimming left V 4 bases short and J 0 bases short, with 6 bases between. The CDR3 is 12 residues long. Germline lookup yields CDR1 SQVTM and CDR2 ANQGSEA. CDR3 region: CSVGDPNYGYTF. In nucleotides, the CDR3 is TGCAGCGTTGGGGACCCTAACTATGGCTACACCTTC.

Of note for this clone: A far bigger clonotype differs at one base, so this is likely a read error. The chain couples TRBV5-6 to TRBJ2-1, with TRBD2 as a possible D gene (6 bases). V lost 2 bases and J 0 bases, leaving 15 bases between the germline ends. Germline lookup yields CDR1 SGHDT and CDR2 YYEEEE. This CDR3 has 17 residues. Here the CDR3 DNA reads TGTGCCAGCAGCTTCGGGCTAGCGTTAAGCTCCTACAATGAGCAGTTCTTC. Translated: CASSFGLALSSYNEQFF.

This sequence joins TRBV28 and TRBJ1-5; a possible D gene is TRBD1 (5 bases). There are 18 residues in the CDR3. Germline V CDR1 and CDR2: MDHEN, SYDVKM. Trimming took off 1 base at V and 5 bases at J, with 21 bases between the two ends. DNA for the CDR3: TGTGCCAGCAGTTTATCGAGGGGCTTGGGAATTGGTCATCAGCCCCAGCATTTT. Translated: CASSLSRGLGIGHQPQHF.

For the CDR3, the DNA is TGCGCCAGCAGCTCAGATCCTTCAGCGAACACTGAAGCTTTCTTT. This encodes CASSSDPSANTEAFF. V gene TRBV5-1 combines with J gene TRBJ1-1, with D hard to call. Trimming pared 3 bases from V and 1 base from J, leaving 13 bases between. This CDR3 is 15 amino acids long. Germline V gene data show CDR1 as SGHRS and CDR2 as YFSETQ. The variable domain in full, with the rest retrieved from reference TRBV5-1 and TRBJ1-1, is KAGVTQTPRYLIKTRGQQVTLSCSPISGHRSVSWYQQTPGQGLQFLFEYFSETQRNKGNFPGRFSGRQFSNSRSEMNVSTLELGDSALYLCASSSDPSANTEAFFGQGTRLTVV.

This clone was observed a handful of times. The rearrangement links TRBV6-4 to TRBJ2-1; 11 positions agree with TRBD2. Looked up from germline, CDR1 is MRHNA and CDR2 is SNTAGT. CDR3 size: 15 residues. V trimming: 6 bases; J trimming: 7 bases; junction bases outside the gene matches: 8. The CDR3: CASSNLAGGLNEQFF. CDR3 bases: TGTGCCAGCAGCAACTTAGCGGGAGGGTTAAATGAGCAGTTCTTC.

The V call is TRBV5-6, the J call TRBJ1-1; D is ambiguous. The CDR3 runs 14 residues. Germline V CDR1 and CDR2: SGHDT, YYEEEE. V was cut by 0 bases and J by 1 base, with 7 bases left in between. The CDR3 spells CASSLAGRNTEAFF. CDR3 nucleotides: TGTGCCAGCAGCTTGGCAGGTCGGAACACTGAAGCTTTCTTT.

The rearrangement joins TRBV23-1 to TRBJ2-7, with D possibly TRBD2 on 6 matching bases. TRBV23-1 is given ORF status, its function remaining uncertain. This CDR3 comprises 16 residues. Deletions cut 3 bases from V and 1 base from J, with 16 bases between. The CDR3 here is CASSQISPEGSYEQYF. The CDR3 nucleotides read TGCGCCAGCAGTCAGATAAGTCCGGAGGGTTCCTACGAGCAGTACTTC.

The chain uses TRBV7-8 and TRBJ2-1; 12 nucleotides agree with TRBD2. Unmatched junction bases numbered 4, after V lost 1 base and J lost 3 bases. Looked up from germline, CDR1 is SGHVS and CDR2 is FQNEAQ. CDR3 length: 17 residues. The CDR3 DNA reads as TGTGCCAGCAGCTTAGAACTAGCGGGAGGCTTCTACAATGAGCAGTTCTTC. Its translation: CASSLELAGGFYNEQFF.

A single count supports this clone. The chain employs TRBV5-5 and TRBJ1-1, with D unclear. Trimming cost V 0 bases and J 0 bases, with 9 bases left between them. This CDR3 comprises 15 residues. Germline CDR1 SGHKS, CDR2 YYEKEE (reference sequence). The CDR3 is CASSLEVGMNTEAFF. In nucleotides, the CDR3 is TGTGCCAGCAGCTTGGAGGTCGGGATGAACACTGAAGCTTTCTTT.